A single sample is the source of the 18 T cell receptor beta chains below, sequenced in a study of OX40 agonist ivuxolimab in advanced cancers. Some clones are missing from TCRdb's copy, which holds only in-frame ones; the method was immunoSEQ multiplex PCR. The sample contains roughly 79,000 clones, more than 80% of which appear only once. The input for sequencing was CD4+ or CD8+ T cells sorted from blood, taken in a trial of the OX40 agonist ivuxolimab. The receptor source for this set is an adult with an advanced solid tumor such as melanoma, head and neck, liver or kidney cancer.

The chain has TRBV28 and TRBJ2-1; D may be TRBD2 (5 bases). The CDR3 extends over 16 amino acids. Germline CDR1 MDHEN, CDR2 SYDVKM. V shed 3 bases and J shed 2 bases, with 14 bases lying between them. The CDR3 region is CASSLNWETTYNEQFF. CDR3 DNA sequence: TGTGCCAGCAGTTTGAACTGGGAGACCACCTACAATGAGCAGTTCTTC.

This rearrangement joins TRBV11-3 to TRBJ2-7, with D tentatively TRBD1 or TRBD2 (5 bases each). The germline CDR1 and CDR2 sequences are SGHNT and YENEEA. V gave up 3 bases and J gave up 7 bases, with 16 bases separating them. The CDR3 consists of 14 residues. CDR3: CASSFHGGGREQYF. The CDR3, as DNA: TGTGCCAGCAGCTTTCACGGTGGGGGACGAGAGCAGTACTTC.

The chain has TRBV29-1 and TRBJ1-5, with D unclear. The CDR3 is 13 residues long. The V end was cut by 1 base, the J end by 4 bases, with 8 bases between. Looked up from germline, CDR1 is SQVTM and CDR2 is ANQGSEA. CDR3 residues: CSVEVGGNQPQHF. The CDR3 region has the DNA TGCAGCGTTGAAGTGGGTGGGAATCAGCCCCAGCATTTT.

V usage is TRBV6-5 and J usage is TRBJ1-2; a weak D match, TRBD1 (6 bases). CDR1 is MNHEY and CDR2 is SVGAGI in the germline V gene. The CDR3 extends over 14 amino acids. V dropped 2 bases and J dropped 0 bases, with 7 bases sitting between them. CDR3 sequence: CASSYAGANYGYTF. In DNA, the CDR3 is TGTGCCAGCAGTTACGCAGGGGCTAACTATGGCTACACCTTC.

The chain carries TRBV5-4 and TRBJ2-3; 8 bases are a match to TRBD1. This CDR3 region has 12 residues. The V gene's germline CDR1 is SGHNT and CDR2 YYREEE (reference sequence). The V segment lost 4 bases and the J segment 6 bases; nucleotides outside the gene matches: 1. The CDR3 coding sequence is TGTGCCAGCAGCCGACAGGGGGATACGCAGTATTTT. Its translation is CASSRQGDTQYF.

V and J are TRBV19 and TRBJ2-1, with D perhaps TRBD2 (5 bases). V lost 1 base, J lost 8 bases, and 15 bases lay in between. The germline V gene encodes CDR1 LNHDA and CDR2 SQIVND (reference sequence). The CDR3 loop spans 15 amino acids. In DNA form, the CDR3 reads TGTGCCAGTAGTATAGCGGGGAGCGATTCCGATGAGCAGTTCTTC. This gives the protein CASSIAGSDSDEQFF.

This clone has only one observation. This chain joins TRBV11-2 and TRBJ2-5; a weak D match, TRBD1 (6 bases). Germline V gene data show CDR1 as SGHAT and CDR2 as FQNNGV. This CDR3 has 13 amino acids. Trimming took 5 bases from V and 2 from J, leaving 9 bases between them. The CDR3, as DNA: TGTGCCAGCAGCGTAGGGGGACAAGAGACCCAGTACTTC. Its translation is CASSVGGQETQYF.

The chain recombines TRBV7-8 with TRBJ2-1, with TRBD2 as a possible D gene (6 bases). Trimming cost V 4 bases and J 7 bases, with 14 bases left between them. CDR3 length: 14 amino acids. Germline-derived CDR1 and CDR2 are SGHVS and FQNEAQ. CDR3 region: CASSSGPAGNEQFF. CDR3 in DNA: TGTGCCAGCAGCTCGGGCCCGGCGGGGAATGAGCAGTTCTTC.

The chain links TRBV14 to TRBJ1-5; D is ambiguous. The germline V and J ends were trimmed by 4 bases and 7 bases, with 11 bases remaining between them. The CDR3 runs to 13 residues. CDR1 is SGHDN, CDR2 FVKESK, per germline. For the CDR3, the DNA is TGTGCCAGCAGCCTTACCCCCCACCAGCCCCAGCATTTT. This translates into CASSLTPHQPQHF.

The V call is TRBV7-2, the J call TRBJ2-5; 9 bases line up with TRBD2. The CDR3 is 16 amino acids. Losses at the gene ends were 4 bases for V and 5 bases for J; bases not matched to a gene: 11. Germline CDR1 reads SGHTA; CDR2 reads FQGNSA. The CDR3 nucleotides read TGTGCCAGCAGCTCCAATTTAGCGGGAGCGAGGGAGACCCAGTACTTC. This codes for CASSSNLAGARETQYF.

The chain has TRBV15 and TRBJ1-1, with D perhaps matching TRBD1 (6 bases). CDR3 size: 13 residues. Germline CDR1 is LNHNV and CDR2 is YYDKDF (reference sequence). Trimming left V 3 bases short and J 11 bases short, with 16 bases between. The CDR3 loop is CATSRSSGASAFF. The CDR3 region has the DNA TGTGCCACCAGCAGGTCCTCGGGGGCTAGTGCTTTCTTT.

The rearrangement uses TRBV6-5 and TRBJ2-3; TRBD1 is a possible D gene (5 bases). CDR3 length: 15 residues. Trimming removed 2 bases at V and 1 base at J, with 10 bases between. Germline V lookup: CDR1 MNHEY, CDR2 SVGAGI. The CDR3 loop is CASSYGLGGTDTQYF. CDR3 nucleotide sequence: TGTGCCAGCAGTTACGGGCTAGGGGGCACAGATACGCAGTATTTT.

The chain employs TRBV25-1 and TRBJ1-1; D perhaps matches TRBD1 (5 bases). The V end was cut by 4 bases, the J end by 5 bases, with 17 bases between. Germline V gives CDR1 MGHDK, CDR2 SYGVNS. The CDR3 runs 15 residues. CDR3 nucleotides: TGTGCCAGCAGTGTGTGGGGCAACCGAGGTACTGAAGCTTTCTTT. Translating it yields CASSVWGNRGTEAFF.

The rearrangement joins TRBV30 to TRBJ2-1; TRBD2 matches at 10 bases. The CDR3 loop spans 18 amino acids. CDR1 and CDR2 (germline): GTSNPN, SVGIG (reference sequence). V was clipped by 5 bases and J by 1 base; unmatched bases: 14. This chain's CDR3 is CAWGPIAGGIVSYNEQFF. DNA for the CDR3: TGTGCCTGGGGTCCAATAGCGGGAGGTATTGTTTCCTACAATGAGCAGTTCTTC.

V usage is TRBV5-6 and J usage is TRBJ2-4, with 7 bases aligning to TRBD2. Germline CDR1 is SGHDT and CDR2 is YYEEEE. Trimming at V came to 6 bases and at J to 7 bases, leaving 7 bases not matched to a gene. CDR3 length equals 13 residues. CDR3 sequence: CASNPWEGNIQYF. For the CDR3, the DNA is TGTGCCAGCAACCCCTGGGAGGGGAACATTCAGTACTTC.

The chain employs TRBV10-3 and TRBJ2-7, with 8 positions matching TRBD2. The J segment lost 4 bases and the V segment lost 3 bases, leaving 8 bases of the junction unmatched. The CDR3 consists of 15 residues. Germline V CDR1 and CDR2: ENHRY, SYGVKD. The CDR3 nucleotides are TGTGCCATCAGTGATGCGGTAGCGGGAAGATACGAGCAGTACTTC. It yields the protein CAISDAVAGRYEQYF.

The chain joins TRBV1 to TRBJ2-1; the D segment call TRBD2 is taken from the table without a DNA check. TRBV1 is marked as a pseudogene. CDR3 length: 18 residues. CDR3 DNA sequence: TGCACCAGCAGCCAAGATATCAAGGGACTAGCGGGAGAGGATGAGCAGTTCTTC. This encodes CTSSQDIKGLAGEDEQFF.

This clone has a single count. V and J are TRBV5-1 and TRBJ2-5; D possibly corresponds to TRBD1 (6 bases). This CDR3 spans 15 amino acids. V shed 6 bases and J shed 2 bases, with 17 bases lying between them. CDR1 and CDR2 from the germline V gene are SGHRS and YFSETQ. The CDR3 nucleotides are TGCGCCAGCACCCCGTTAGGACAGACACAAGAGACCCAGTACTTC. Translation gives CASTPLGQTQETQYF. The variable domain in full, with the rest retrieved from reference TRBV5-1 and TRBJ2-5, is KAGVTQTPRYLIKTRGQQVTLSCSPISGHRSVSWYQQTPGQGLQFLFEYFSETQRNKGNFPGRFSGRQFSNSRSEMNVSTLELGDSALYLCASTPLGQTQETQYFGPGTRLLVL.